The clone carrying this TCR beta chain was seen many times. Its antigen is still unknown. The germline CDR1 and CDR2 sequences are MNHEY and SVGAGI. Trimming left V 6 bases short and J 6 bases short, with 17 bases between. This CDR3 contains 14 residues. This sample is drawn from a study of human T cells and chemical hapten exposure. Study-level background: 2% DPC applied to an approximately 2 cm by approximately 2 cm arm area sensitized donors. Study findings and constraints: TCRs exceeding 1 in 1000 frequency stayed unchanged with DPC sensitization.

Time point indicated: patch test 2, 6 weeks after DPC sensitization. Treatment: therapeutic diphenylcyclopropenone sensitization with weekly scalp DPC. Alopecia patients deemed DPC-suitable, aged 18 to 70, excluding pregnancy. Original handling: Samples contained a median of roughly 100,000 TCRs, with a range of 23,224 to 690,600. TCRdb fed the RACE reads into MiXCR, producing one record per CDR3 protein. TCRdb's processing, not the study's, gives the V and J calls here. The repertoire has about 380,000 distinct CDR3 sequences, about 6.3% of them found once; the top ten carry about 5%. This clonotype was sampled from a woman between 18 and 29 years old with alopecia areata. Some clones in this sample may be carry-over from other donors' samples. Sequenced here: whole blood, sampled in connection with sensitization to the hapten diphenylcyclopropenone (DPC). V gene TRBV6-5 combines with J gene TRBJ1-2; D is unresolved. The CDR3 protein is CASSPGGLGNGYTF. The DNA of the CDR3 is TGTGCCAGCAGCCCTGGAGGGCTGGGTAATGGCTACACCTTC.